The present T cell receptor beta chain was sequenced within a study of shared clonotypes between healthy human individuals. J lost 0 bases, V lost 5 bases, and 16 bases had no gene match. Looked up from germline, CDR1 is SGDLS and CDR2 is YYNGEE. This CDR3 comprises 18 residues. TCRdb keeps only in-frame clones here, not all; method: immunoSEQ multiplex PCR. The sample comprises roughly 1,000,000 clones, roughly 74% of which are singletons, and 0.4% to 0.55% rests with the top ten. The sequence came from a man younger than 35 in good health. Some clones in this sample may be carry-over from other donors' samples. The sequencing sample was made of memory CD4+ T cells from PBMCs. The subset here: CD45RA-negative fraction. The chain joins TRBV9 to TRBJ2-7; 8 positions agree with TRBD2. CDR3 coding DNA: TGTGCCAGCAGTACGCGGGGACTAGTTCTAAGATCCTCCTACGAGCAGTACTTC. Translated: CASSTRGLVLRSSYEQYF.